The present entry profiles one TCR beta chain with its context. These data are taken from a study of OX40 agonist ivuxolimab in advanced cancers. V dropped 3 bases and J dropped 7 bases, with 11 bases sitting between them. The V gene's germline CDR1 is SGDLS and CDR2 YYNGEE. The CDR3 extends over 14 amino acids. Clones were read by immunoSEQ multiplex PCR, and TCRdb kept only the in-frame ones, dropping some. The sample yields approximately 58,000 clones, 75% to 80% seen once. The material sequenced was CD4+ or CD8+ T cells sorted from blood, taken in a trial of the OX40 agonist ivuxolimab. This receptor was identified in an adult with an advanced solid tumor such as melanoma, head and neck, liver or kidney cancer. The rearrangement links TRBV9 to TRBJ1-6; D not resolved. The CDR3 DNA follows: TGTGCCAGCAGCGCCGGAGATCTAAATTCACCCCTCCACTTT. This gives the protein CASSAGDLNSPLHF.